The entry that follows covers one TCR beta chain sequence. Antigen specificity is unknown. In germline, CDR1 is SEHNR, CDR2 FQNEAQ (reference sequence). After removal of 3 bases from V and 5 bases from J, the junction contained 10 bases not matched to a gene. The CDR3 is 16 residues long. Each CDR3 protein is one row after TCRdb ran MiXCR on the 5' RACE reads. Here the sample spans fewer than 250,000 distinct CDR3 sequences, around 30% being singletons. The data derive from a study of T-cell memory formation after mild COVID-19. Points from the study as a whole: Whether day 37 second-wave clones are SARS-CoV-2-specific was not confirmed. Pre-infection memory held some responding clones, suggesting pre-existing cross-reactive T cells responded.

This clonotype originated in an adult woman who had mild COVID-19 (a few samples of this study predate the infection). Cell type and time point are not known. The specimen was PBMCs or a T cell subset sorted from them (not recorded which). This chain joins TRBV7-9 and TRBJ2-5; 9 bases align to TRBD1. CDR3 protein: CASSLPGQGLRETQYF. CDR3 nucleotide sequence: TGTGCCAGCAGCTTGCCGGGACAGGGTTTAAGGGAGACCCAGTACTTC.